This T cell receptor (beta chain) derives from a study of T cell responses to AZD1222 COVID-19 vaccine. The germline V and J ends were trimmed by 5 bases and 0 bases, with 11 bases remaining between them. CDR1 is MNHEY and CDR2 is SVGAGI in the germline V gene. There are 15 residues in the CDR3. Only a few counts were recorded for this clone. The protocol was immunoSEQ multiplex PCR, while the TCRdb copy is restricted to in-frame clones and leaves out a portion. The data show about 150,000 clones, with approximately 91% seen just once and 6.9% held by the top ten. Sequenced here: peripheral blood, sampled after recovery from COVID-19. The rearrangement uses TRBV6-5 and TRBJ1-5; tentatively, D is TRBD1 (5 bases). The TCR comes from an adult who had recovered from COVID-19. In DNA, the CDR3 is TGTGCCAGCAGTCAGGGTTTACATAGCAATCAGCCCCAGCATTTT. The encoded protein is CASSQGLHSNQPQHF.